A single sample gave rise to the 24 T cell receptor beta chains below, sequenced in a study of vaccination and CD4 T cells after COVID-19. Sequencing of DNA taken from cultured CD4+ T cells relied on the Oncomine TCR Beta short-read assay. TCRdb analysed the PCR reads with MiXCR anew, one entry per CDR3 protein. The data hold tens of thousands of distinct CDR3 sequences, with roughly 70% observed a single time. These TCRs are of unknown antigen specificity. Stated treatment: roughly 10-day PBMC culture with coronavirus spike peptide pools or control peptides (ViraFEST assay). The sequencing input was CD4+ T cells from blood, cultured in vitro. The receptors were gathered from a human donor who had recovered from COVID-19.

This chain joins TRBV20-1 and TRBJ2-2, with 10 bases matching TRBD2. The CDR3 consists of 16 residues. With 2 bases clipped from V and 2 bases from J, the junction kept 5 bases outside the gene matches. Germline values: CDR1 DFQATT, CDR2 SNEGSKA (reference sequence). CDR3 DNA: TGCAGTGCTAGAACCGGACTAGCGGCAAACACCGGGGAGCTGTTTTTT. It translates to CSARTGLAANTGELFF.

The rearrangement links TRBV20-1 to TRBJ2-3; 11 bases fit TRBD2. Germline V CDR1 and CDR2: DFQATT, SNEGSKA (reference sequence). The CDR3 consists of 17 residues. V shed 1 base, J shed 2 bases, and the junction held 8 bases outside the gene matches. The CDR3 DNA reads as TGCAGTGCTAGAGGGCTGTCTAGCGGGGGGCTCACAGATACGCAGTATTTT. This encodes CSARGLSSGGLTDTQYF.

The J gene is TRBJ1-1, the V gene TRBV30; possible D gene TRBD1, 5 bases. CDR1 is GTSNPN, CDR2 SVGIG, per germline (reference sequence). V lost 3 bases and J 3 bases, leaving 11 bases between the germline ends. The CDR3 has 13 amino acids. The chain's CDR3 is CAWRPGGDTEAFF. CDR3 sequence (DNA): TGTGCCTGGAGACCGGGAGGGGACACTGAAGCTTTCTTT.

The chain carries TRBV18 and TRBJ2-6; D may be TRBD1 (5 bases). The CDR3 is 14 residues long. CDR1 is KGHSH, CDR2 LQKENI, per germline. The ends were cut back, 4 bases at V and 2 bases at J, with 6 bases in the middle. The CDR3 protein is CASSQGTGANVLTF. The CDR3 nucleotides are TGTGCCAGCTCACAGGGGACTGGGGCCAACGTCCTGACTTTC.

This chain links TRBV7-2 with TRBJ2-3, with TRBD2 identical over 7 bases. This CDR3 has 18 residues. Germline V gives CDR1 SGHTA, CDR2 FQGNSA. J gave up 0 bases and V 3 bases, and 12 bases lay outside the gene matches. CDR3 sequence (DNA): TGTGCCAGCAGCTTGCGTCTAGCGGAGCCGACTAGCACAGATACGCAGTATTTT. It translates to CASSLRLAEPTSTDTQYF.

This clonotype is a singleton in its sample. This chain links TRBV6-1 with TRBJ1-2, with a possible D match to TRBD1 (5 bases). Per the germline V gene, CDR1 is MNHNS and CDR2 is SASEGT. The CDR3 is made up of 14 amino acids. V lost 5 bases and J lost 6, with 16 bases in between. As DNA, the CDR3 is TGTGCCAGCAGTCGAGCGGGGACTGCGGATGGCTACACCTTC. Encoded protein: CASSRAGTADGYTF.

This clonotype came up once. The gene calls are TRBV20-1 and TRBJ1-1; D is perhaps TRBD1 (6 bases). Trimming left V 8 bases short and J 0 bases short, with 16 bases between. The CDR3 sequence is 14 residues long. CDR1 is DFQATT and CDR2 is SNEGSKA in the germline V gene (reference sequence). In DNA form, the CDR3 reads TGCAGTCCCCGGCAGGGGCTAATGAACACTGAAGCTTTCTTT. Protein sequence: CSPRQGLMNTEAFF.

The table lists this clonotype with a few counts. J is TRBJ1-1 and V is TRBV7-9; D is undetermined. The germline gives CDR1 SEHNR, CDR2 FQNEAQ (reference sequence). V dropped 5 bases and J dropped 5 bases, with 12 bases sitting between them. This CDR3 has 13 amino acids. The DNA of the CDR3 is TGTGCCAGCAGCAGAGGTGAGCGGACTGAAGCTTTCTTT. This sequence encodes CASSRGERTEAFF.

This clonotype was counted between two and nine times. This chain uses TRBV19 with TRBJ1-5; D is uncertain. Trimming stripped 4 bases from V and 2 bases from J, with 12 bases between. The CDR3 consists of 15 residues. Germline values: CDR1 LNHDA, CDR2 SQIVND (reference sequence). CDR3 nucleotide sequence: TGTGCCAGTAGTAAGGGCAGAGTAGGCAATCAGCCCCAGCATTTT. Protein sequence: CASSKGRVGNQPQHF.

This rearrangement joins TRBV7-2 to TRBJ2-3; D remains unclear. The CDR3 runs to 17 residues. The germline V gene encodes CDR1 SGHTA and CDR2 FQGNSA. With 4 bases removed from V and 0 bases from J, the gap between germline ends came to 17 bases. Here the CDR3 reads CASSSGLSKTSTDTQYF. The CDR3 coding sequence is TGTGCCAGCAGCTCGGGTTTAAGCAAGACTAGCACAGATACGCAGTATTTT. The complete variable domain, with remaining parts taken from reference TRBV7-2 and TRBJ2-3, reads GAGVSQSPSNKVTEKGKDVELRCDPISGHTALYWYRQSLGQGLEFLIYFQGNSAPDKSGLPSDRFSAERTGGSVSTLTIQRTQQEDSAVYLCASSSGLSKTSTDTQYFGPGTRLTVL.

The CDR3 DNA reads TGTGCCAGTAGTATTGGGTTCGACGGGGAGCTGTTTTTT. This gives the protein CASSIGFDGELFF. This sequence joins TRBV19 and TRBJ2-2; D not resolved. The germline V gene has CDR1 LNHDA and CDR2 SQIVND (reference sequence). The CDR3 is 13 residues long. V lost 3 bases and J 7 bases, leaving 9 bases between the germline ends. Combining the CDR3 with reference TRBV19 and TRBJ2-2 gives the whole variable domain DGGITQSPKYLFRKEGQNVTLSCEQNLNHDAMYWYRQDPGQGLRLIYYSQIVNDFQKGDIAEGYSVSREKKESFPLTVTSAQKNPTAFYLCASSIGFDGELFFGEGSRLTVL.

This clonotype has only a few counts. J is TRBJ1-2 and V is TRBV6-1; D ambiguous. CDR3 size: 13 residues. CDR1 MNHNS and CDR2 SASEGT come from the germline V gene. Trimming stripped 6 bases from V and 4 bases from J, with 12 bases between. As DNA, the CDR3 is TGTGCCAGCAGCCCAAGAATGGGCTATGGCTACACCTTC. This encodes CASSPRMGYGYTF.

Only a few counts were recorded for this clonotype. This CDR3 is CSASHGVNEKLFF. As DNA, the CDR3 is TGCAGTGCTTCGCACGGTGTTAATGAAAAACTGTTTTTT. V is TRBV20-1 and J is TRBJ1-4, with D unresolved. V dropped 5 bases and J dropped 4 bases, with 11 bases sitting between them. This CDR3 spans 13 amino acids. Germline CDR1 and CDR2: DFQATT and SNEGSKA (reference sequence).

There are a few counts of this clonotype. The chain uses TRBV10-2 and TRBJ1-5; TRBD1 is a possible D gene (5 bases). Trimming pared 0 bases from V and 3 bases from J, leaving 6 bases between. Germline V lookup: CDR1 WSHSY, CDR2 SAAADI. The CDR3 is 14 amino acids. Here the CDR3 DNA reads TGCGCCAGCAGTGAGTCAGGGGTCAATCAGCCCCAGCATTTT. This gives the protein CASSESGVNQPQHF.

The table lists this clonotype with a few counts. This sequence joins TRBV20-1 and TRBJ1-5; no reliable D call. Germline CDR1 reads DFQATT; CDR2 reads SNEGSKA (reference sequence). V shed 5 bases and J shed 4 bases, with 9 bases lying between them. This CDR3 is built from 12 residues. CDR3 protein: CSASIPNQPQHF. The CDR3 coding sequence is TGCAGTGCTTCGATCCCAAATCAGCCCCAGCATTTT.

The CDR3 loop is CASSSFGPGTGSPLHF. As DNA, the CDR3 is TGTGCCAGCAGTTCCTTCGGTCCCGGGACAGGTTCACCCCTCCACTTT. V is TRBV6-5 and J is TRBJ1-6, with 8 bases that match TRBD1. V gave up 4 bases and J gave up 9 bases; unmatched junction bases: 11. Per germline, CDR1 MNHEY and CDR2 SVGAGI. This CDR3 comprises 16 residues.

V is TRBV6-5 and J is TRBJ2-7; D gene unclear. Looked up from germline, CDR1 is MNHEY and CDR2 is SVGAGI. The CDR3 runs 15 residues. Trimming stripped 0 bases from V and 4 bases from J, with 13 bases between. The CDR3 DNA reads as TGTGCCAGCAGTTACTCGTTAGGGCTTGGTTACGAGCAGTACTTC. Translated, it gives CASSYSLGLGYEQYF.

The sample holds a few counts of this clonotype. The rearrangement uses TRBV19 and TRBJ1-1; maybe TRBD1 (5 bases). The length of the CDR3 is 15 residues. V was trimmed by 3 bases and J by 4 bases, leaving 15 bases between them. Germline values: CDR1 LNHDA, CDR2 SQIVND (reference sequence). The CDR3 DNA follows: TGTGCCAGTAGTATTAGAGGGCCCGGGACCACTGAAGCTTTCTTT. This codes for CASSIRGPGTTEAFF. Supplemented by reference TRBV19 and TRBJ1-1, the full variable domain reads DGGITQSPKYLFRKEGQNVTLSCEQNLNHDAMYWYRQDPGQGLRLIYYSQIVNDFQKGDIAEGYSVSREKKESFPLTVTSAQKNPTAFYLCASSIRGPGTTEAFFGQGTRLTVV.

The V and J genes are TRBV19 and TRBJ1-1, with unresolved D. V was clipped by 0 bases and J by 5 bases, with 7 bases between them. This CDR3 is 13 amino acids long. CDR1 LNHDA and CDR2 SQIVND come from the germline V gene (reference sequence). Here the CDR3 DNA reads TGTGCCAGTAGTATAGACCTCCTTACTGAAGCTTTCTTT. It translates to CASSIDLLTEAFF.

The CDR3 DNA reads TGTGCCAGCAGCTTAGATCTGCGCGGTAGCGGGGCGGTCACTGAAGCTTTCTTT. This codes for CASSLDLRGSGAVTEAFF. The V call is TRBV11-3, the J call TRBJ1-1, with a possible D match to TRBD1 (5 bases). V lost 0 bases and J 4 bases, leaving 21 bases between the germline ends. The CDR3 contains 18 residues. Germline loops: CDR1 SGHNT, CDR2 YENEEA.

The V and J genes are TRBV25-1 and TRBJ1-1; D is possibly TRBD1 (5 bases). V lost 7 bases and J 1 base, leaving 10 bases between the germline ends. The germline gives CDR1 MGHDK, CDR2 SYGVNS. The CDR3 has 13 residues. CDR3: CASTLDRNTEAFF. DNA of the CDR3: TGTGCCAGCACCCTAGACAGGAACACTGAAGCTTTCTTT.

The rearrangement links TRBV6-1 to TRBJ2-3; D possibly uses TRBD1 or TRBD2 (6 bases each). The germline V gene encodes CDR1 MNHNS and CDR2 SASEGT. The CDR3 extends over 15 amino acids. V lost 6 bases and J 2 bases, leaving 15 bases between the germline ends. The CDR3, as DNA: TGTGCCAGCAGCCGCGACAGGAGGGCCACAGATACGCAGTATTTT. This translates into CASSRDRRATDTQYF.

This clonotype was observed a few times. In DNA form, the CDR3 reads TGTGCCAGCAGTGAATCCCGCCTCCAGCCCCAGCATTTT. Encoded protein: CASSESRLQPQHF. The chain joins TRBV2 to TRBJ1-5; D unresolved. This CDR3 has 13 amino acids. V was pared by 2 bases and J by 7 bases, with 9 bases between. Per germline, CDR1 SNHLY and CDR2 FYNNEI.

The V gene is TRBV25-1, the J gene TRBJ2-1, with D possibly being TRBD2 (5 bases). V was shortened by 6 bases and J by 4 bases, with 13 bases between the two germline ends. Germline V gene data show CDR1 as MGHDK and CDR2 as SYGVNS. This CDR3 is built from 14 residues. As DNA, the CDR3 is TGTGCCAGCAGGTCCGGGGTCCGATACAATGAGCAGTTCTTC. As protein: CASRSGVRYNEQFF.